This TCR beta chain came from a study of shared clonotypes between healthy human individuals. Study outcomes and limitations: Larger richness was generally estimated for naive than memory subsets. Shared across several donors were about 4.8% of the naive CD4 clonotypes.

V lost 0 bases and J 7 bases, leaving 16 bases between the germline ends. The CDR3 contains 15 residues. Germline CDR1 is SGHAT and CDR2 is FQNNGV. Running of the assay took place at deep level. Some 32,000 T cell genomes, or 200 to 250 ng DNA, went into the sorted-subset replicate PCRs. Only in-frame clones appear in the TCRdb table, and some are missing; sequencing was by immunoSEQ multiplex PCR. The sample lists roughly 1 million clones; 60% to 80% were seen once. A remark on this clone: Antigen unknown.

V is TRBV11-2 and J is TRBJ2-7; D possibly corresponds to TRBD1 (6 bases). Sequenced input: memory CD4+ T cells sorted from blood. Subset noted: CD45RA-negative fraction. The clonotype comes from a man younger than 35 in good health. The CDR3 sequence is CASSLDGQGMGEQYF. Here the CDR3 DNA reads TGTGCCAGCAGCTTAGATGGGCAGGGGATGGGGGAGCAGTACTTC. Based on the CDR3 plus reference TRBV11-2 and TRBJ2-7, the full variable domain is EAGVAQSPRYKIIEKRQSVAFWCNPISGHATLYWYQQILGQGPKLLIQFQNNGVVDDSQLPKDRFSAERLKGVDSTLKIQPAKLEDSAVYLCASSLDGQGMGEQYFGPGTRLTVT.